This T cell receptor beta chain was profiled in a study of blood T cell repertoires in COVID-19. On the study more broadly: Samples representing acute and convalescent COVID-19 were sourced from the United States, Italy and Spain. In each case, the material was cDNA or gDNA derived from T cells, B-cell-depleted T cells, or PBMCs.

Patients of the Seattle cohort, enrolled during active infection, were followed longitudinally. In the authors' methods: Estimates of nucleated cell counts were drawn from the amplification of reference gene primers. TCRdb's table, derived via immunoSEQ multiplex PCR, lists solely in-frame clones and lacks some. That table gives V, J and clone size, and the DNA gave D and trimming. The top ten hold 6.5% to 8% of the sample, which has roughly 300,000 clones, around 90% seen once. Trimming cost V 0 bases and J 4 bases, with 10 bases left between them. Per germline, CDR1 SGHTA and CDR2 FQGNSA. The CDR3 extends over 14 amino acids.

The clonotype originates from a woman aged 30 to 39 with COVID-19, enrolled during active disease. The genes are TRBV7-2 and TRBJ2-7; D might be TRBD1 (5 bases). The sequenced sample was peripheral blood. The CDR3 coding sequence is TGTGCCAGCAGCTTAGCACAGGAGAAATACGAGCAGTACTTC. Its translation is CASSLAQEKYEQYF.